This T cell receptor beta chain was recovered during a study of blood T cell repertoires in COVID-19. Study-level background: Italy, Spain and the United States were the sources of the convalescent and acute COVID-19 samples. The cDNA or gDNA used as material had been derived from T cells, B-cell-depleted T cells, or PBMCs.

This CDR3 is built from 12 residues. With V trimmed by 5 bases and J by 8 bases, 5 bases remained unmatched. The germline CDR1 and CDR2 sequences are SGHDT and YYEEEE. Authors' processing steps: Reference gene primer amplification gave nucleated cell count estimates. Profiling relied on immunoSEQ multiplex PCR, and the TCRdb table lists in-frame clones only, not all of them. The V and J calls and clone size come from that table; D and trimming were worked out from the DNA. The sample lists about 94,000 clones, around nine tenths seen once, with around 4.5% in the top ten. The sequenced sample was peripheral blood. This TCR was recovered from a woman of 80 years or more with acute or convalescent COVID-19. The chain uses TRBV5-6 and TRBJ1-2; the match to TRBD1 covers 8 bases. The CDR3: CASRTTGDGYTF. The CDR3 region has the DNA TGTGCCAGCAGGACGACAGGGGACGGCTACACCTTC.